The sequence of this TCR beta chain was determined in a study of blood T cell repertoires in COVID-19. Some clones are missing from TCRdb's copy, which holds only in-frame ones; the method was immunoSEQ multiplex PCR. Here the sample spans roughly 300,000 clones, more than 85% being singletons. Sequencing was performed on PBMCs or T cells enriched from blood (not recorded which). The receptor was derived from a woman aged 25 to 45 who had recovered from COVID-19.

The CDR3 is CASSGQGDQPQHF. CDR3 sequence (DNA): TGTGCCAGCAGTGGGCAGGGGGATCAGCCCCAGCATTTT. The V gene is TRBV6-6, the J gene TRBJ1-5; 7 bases align to TRBD1. CDR1 MNHNY and CDR2 SVGAGI come from the germline V gene (reference sequence). V gave up 5 bases and J gave up 5 bases; unmatched junction bases: 3. CDR3 length equals 13 residues.